This T cell receptor beta chain was documented in a study of OX40 agonist ivuxolimab in advanced cancers. For context, the study as a whole: Ivuxolimab, which targeted the costimulatory receptor OX40 (CD134), was an agonistic, fully human IgG2 monoclonal antibody. Intravenous ivuxolimab was administered to patients every 2 weeks at six dose levels: 0.01, 0.1, 0.3, 1.5, 3 and 10 mg/kg. Among the 52 dose-escalation patients, around 19 had hepatocellular carcinoma, roughly 15 melanoma, 9 renal cell carcinoma and 9 head and neck cancer. The dose-escalation cohort was approximately 83% male with a mean age of about 60 years, ranging from roughly 23 to 85. Prior anti-PD-1, anti-PD-L1 or anti-CTLA-4 therapy was permitted, and about 40% of dose-escalation patients had received checkpoint inhibitors. Three dose-escalation patients achieved partial responses, one with hepatocellular carcinoma and two with cutaneous melanoma. The point of sequencing TCRbeta in the periphery was to test whether ivuxolimab changed TCR sequence diversity and drove clonal T-cell expansion. The paper describes the monotherapy dose-escalation part (N ≈ 50 patients) of the phase I trial of ivuxolimab. General conclusions and limits of the study: On average, CD8+ T cells showed more expanded clones than CD4+ T cells after ivuxolimab. Low levels of normalized T-cell clonal expansion were also shown by some nonresponding patients. Partial responders in the 0.1-3.0 mg/kg groups had among the lowest normalized peripheral clonal expansion, especially among CD8+ T cells. At doses of 0.1 to 3.0 mg/kg, clonal expansion of both CD4+ and CD8+ blood T cells was observed from baseline to week 6. Antigen specificity was not determined for the clonally expanded peripheral T cells.

For sequencing of the TCRbeta CDR3 region, genomic DNA was extracted from the sorted cells. TCRbeta CDR3 regions were sequenced using the immunoSEQ Assay. TCRdb carries this immuneACCESS record with in-frame sequences only. Its versions omit some clonotypes, under half of them owing to an unresolved V gene in the studies checked, with the rest unexplained. The sample table contains some 50,000 clones; only one count was recorded for around 78% of them. The biggest ten clones account for 2.5% to 4% of the sample. Taken from cysteine to phenylalanine, the CDR3 has 16 residues. Just CDR3 DNA is preserved here, 48 bases in frame from base 1. The germline ends are 14 bases apart after V is trimmed by 0 bases and J by 5 bases. The germline V gene (reference sequence) sets CDR1 to SGHKS and CDR2 to YYEKEE. Worth noting for this clone: This clone's antigen is unknown. No base quality values were provided; no much bigger clone lies one nucleotide off.

The trial excluded patients who had a history of autoimmune disease or who were on systemic immunosuppression. Peripheral blood for TCR sequencing was collected from all dose cohorts at baseline, on cycle 4 day 1, and on cycle 7 day 1. The samples were drawn from a first-in-human, open-label, multicenter phase I dose-escalation trial of ivuxolimab. Adults with locally advanced or metastatic melanoma, renal cell, hepatocellular, or head and neck squamous cell carcinoma were enrolled in the trial. Before TCR sequencing, CD4+ and CD8+ T cells were separately sorted from peripheral blood. This TCR came from an adult with an advanced solid tumor such as melanoma, head and neck, liver or kidney cancer. The V gene is TRBV5-5 and the J gene is TRBJ2-2, with a tentative D call of TRBD1 or TRBD2, each matching 5 bases. Sequencing was performed on CD4+ or CD8+ T cells sorted from blood, taken in a trial of the OX40 agonist ivuxolimab. The CDR3 protein is CASSLGALGETGELFF. The bases are TGTGCCAGCAGCTTGGGGGCTTTGGGGGAAACCGGGGAGCTGTTTTTT.